These 26 T cell receptor beta chains originate from one sample sequenced in a study of T-cell reconstitution after alpha-beta-depleted transplantation in children. As it was prepared, the TCRbeta library received unique molecular identifiers. MiXCR was run by TCRdb on the PCR reads, yielding one entry per CDR3 protein. The repertoire holds approximately 230,000 distinct CDR3 sequences, over 20% seen once, with roughly 2.5% in the top ten. The sequencing here drew on PBMCs, taken before TCRalphabeta/CD19-depleted stem cell transplant. The receptors originated from a girl aged 2 to 9 with Fanconi anemia, due to receive a stem cell transplant.

This sequence joins TRBV2 and TRBJ2-3; no definite D call. V lost 10 bases and J 2 bases, leaving 16 bases between the germline ends. Germline V gene sequence: CDR1 SNHLY, CDR2 FYNNEI. This CDR3 contains 14 residues. In nucleotides, the CDR3 is TGTGCCACCTTGACGGGCGACATCACAGATACGCAGTATTTT. It codes for CATLTGDITDTQYF.

This chain joins TRBV2 and TRBJ2-3, with TRBD2 matching over 13 bases. CDR3 length: 17 amino acids. The germline gives CDR1 SNHLY, CDR2 FYNNEI. J gave up 4 bases and V 6 bases, and 10 bases lay outside the gene matches. CDR3 in DNA: TGTGCCAGCAGCCCCTGGACTAGCGGGAGTAAGGCAGATACGCAGTATTTT. This codes for CASSPWTSGSKADTQYF.

This clonotype has just a few counts. This chain joins TRBV5-1 and TRBJ2-7; 9 nucleotides match TRBD1. This CDR3 comprises 15 residues. V dropped 4 bases and J dropped 3; count of bases not matched to a gene: 8. The germline gives CDR1 SGHRS, CDR2 YFSETQ. This CDR3 is CASSRDRDWYYEQYF. Here the CDR3 DNA reads TGCGCCAGCAGCCGGGACAGGGATTGGTACTACGAGCAGTACTTC.

This clonotype was recorded many times. The chain joins TRBV12-3 or TRBV12-4 to TRBJ1-2; no firm D call. The length of the CDR3 is 16 residues. The V end was cut by 6 bases, the J end by 2 bases, with 19 bases between. The CDR3 spells CASRIGRSRRNYGYTF. The CDR3 DNA follows: TGTGCCAGCAGAATCGGACGGTCCCGGAGGAACTATGGCTACACCTTC.

There are many counts of this clonotype. The J gene is TRBJ1-6, the V gene TRBV12-3 or TRBV12-4, with 10 nucleotides matching TRBD1. V gave up 5 bases and J gave up 8 bases; unmatched junction bases: 6. The CDR3 runs 15 residues. This CDR3 reads CASSPDRGLDSPLHF. The CDR3 DNA reads as TGTGCCAGCAGTCCCGACAGGGGGCTTGATTCACCCCTCCACTTT.

This clonotype showed up just a few times. The V and J genes are TRBV25-1 and TRBJ2-1; 12 positions match TRBD1. This CDR3 is built from 14 residues. CDR1 and CDR2 (germline): MGHDK, SYGVNS. V was pared by 4 bases and J by 9 bases, with 4 bases of the junction left unmatched. This chain's CDR3 is CASSGGQGAPEQFF. CDR3 in DNA: TGTGCCAGCAGTGGGGGACAGGGGGCGCCTGAGCAGTTCTTC.

This clonotype showed up many times. The CDR3: CSARDPRLLAGAQYF. In DNA, the CDR3 is TGCAGTGCTAGAGACCCCCGTCTCCTAGCGGGAGCGCAGTACTTC. The rearrangement joins TRBV20-1 to TRBJ2-7, with 10 bases fitting TRBD2. The CDR3 covers 15 residues. CDR1 is DFQATT, CDR2 SNEGSKA, per germline (reference sequence). Trimming at V came to 0 bases and at J to 9 bases, leaving 11 bases not matched to a gene.

This clonotype came up many times. This sequence joins TRBV29-1 and TRBJ2-3, with 15 bases identical to TRBD2. The length of the CDR3 is 15 residues. J was trimmed by 4 bases and V by 6 bases; bases with no gene match: 5. CDR1 SQVTM and CDR2 ANQGSEA come from the germline V gene. In nucleotides, the CDR3 is TGCAGCGTGGGACTAGCGGGAGGTAGTGCAGATACGCAGTATTTT. Its translation: CSVGLAGGSADTQYF.

V usage is TRBV21-1 and J usage is TRBJ1-2; the D segment call TRBD1 is taken from the table without a DNA check. TRBV21-1 is designated a pseudogene. This CDR3 has 14 residues. In nucleotides, the CDR3 is TGTGCCAGCAGCCCCCGGATGAAAGCAGAGGGCTACACCTTC. This gives the protein CASSPRMKAEGYTF.

This chain links TRBV10-3 with TRBJ2-7; 8 positions match TRBD2. Trimming at V came to 4 bases and at J to 0 bases, leaving 2 bases not matched to a gene. Germline CDR1 reads ENHRY; CDR2 reads SYGVKD. The CDR3 sequence is 14 residues long. CDR3 sequence: CAISGREASYEQYF. In DNA form, the CDR3 reads TGTGCCATCAGTGGGCGGGAGGCCTCCTACGAGCAGTACTTC.

The sample holds many counts of this clonotype. V gene TRBV12-3 or TRBV12-4 combines with J gene TRBJ2-1, with D uncertain. V gave up 5 bases and J gave up 0 bases, with 11 bases separating them. The CDR3 is 15 amino acids. The chain's CDR3 is CASSHYPFSYNEQFF. For the CDR3, the DNA is TGTGCCAGCAGTCACTACCCCTTCTCCTACAATGAGCAGTTCTTC.

This clonotype was found many times. The chain couples TRBV20-1 to TRBJ2-5; 7 nucleotides match TRBD2. The V and J ends lost 4 bases and 2 bases, in that order; junction bases with no gene match: 4. The CDR3 extends over 13 amino acids. Germline CDR1 reads DFQATT; CDR2 reads SNEGSKA (reference sequence). The CDR3 spells CSANGLGQETQYF. The CDR3 region has the DNA TGCAGTGCTAACGGACTAGGTCAAGAGACCCAGTACTTC.

There are a few counts of this clonotype. The rearrangement joins TRBV12-3 or TRBV12-4 to TRBJ1-2; 8 nucleotides align to TRBD1. The CDR3 covers 14 residues. The trim removed 6 bases at V and 4 bases at J, leaving 7 bases unmatched. CDR3 sequence: CASRLTGGLYGYTF. In nucleotides, the CDR3 is TGTGCCAGCAGGTTAACAGGGGGGCTCTATGGCTACACCTTC.

This clonotype was picked up a small number of times. The chain's CDR3 is CSAKLARNEQFF. As DNA, the CDR3 is TGCAGTGCTAAACTAGCACGGAATGAGCAGTTCTTC. This rearrangement joins TRBV20-1 to TRBJ2-1; D perhaps matches TRBD2 (6 bases). This CDR3 region has 12 residues. Trimming removed 4 bases at V and 7 bases at J, with 11 bases between. Germline V CDR1 and CDR2: DFQATT, SNEGSKA (reference sequence).

The V and J genes are TRBV7-2 and TRBJ2-1; 7 bases map to TRBD2. Trimming removed 0 bases from V and 10 bases from J; junction bases left unmatched: 12. The CDR3 is 16 residues long. Per germline, CDR1 SGHTA and CDR2 FQGNSA. CDR3 coding DNA: TGTGCCAGCAGCTTAGCCGGGACTACCGGGTTGCTGGAGCAGTTCTTC. Its translation: CASSLAGTTGLLEQFF.

V is TRBV2 and J is TRBJ2-7; 8 bases are a match to TRBD2. The ends lost 6 bases at V and 1 base at J; junction bases unmatched: 5. Germline V gives CDR1 SNHLY, CDR2 FYNNEI. The CDR3 extends over 14 amino acids. The CDR3 nucleotides are TGTGCCAGCAGGCCGGGAGGGAATTCCTACGAGCAGTACTTC. This encodes CASRPGGNSYEQYF. The complete variable domain, with remaining parts taken from reference TRBV2 and TRBJ2-7, reads EPEVTQTPSHQVTQMGQEVILRCVPISNHLYFYWYRQILGQKVEFLVSFYNNEISEKSEIFDDQFSVERPDGSNFTLKIRSTKLEDSAMYFCASRPGGNSYEQYFGPGTRLTVT.

The gene calls are TRBV5-1 and TRBJ2-1; 8 bases agree with TRBD2. The germline V gene has CDR1 SGHRS and CDR2 YFSETQ. The CDR3 is 16 residues long. V lost 0 bases, J lost 4 bases, and 6 bases stayed unmatched. CDR3 protein: CASSLAAGAAYNEQFF. The CDR3, as DNA: TGCGCCAGCAGCTTGGCAGCGGGAGCTGCTTACAATGAGCAGTTCTTC.

This chain uses TRBV28 with TRBJ2-1; 7 bases fit TRBD1. Germline assignment: CDR1 MDHEN and CDR2 SYDVKM. This CDR3 region has 18 residues. With V trimmed by 7 bases and J by 3 bases, 18 bases remained unmatched. CDR3 residues: CASIYGTRGRPNYNEQFF. As DNA, the CDR3 is TGTGCCAGCATCTATGGGACAAGGGGGCGGCCCAACTACAATGAGCAGTTCTTC. The full variable domain, rest sourced from reference TRBV28 and TRBJ2-1, is DVKVTQSSRYLVKRTGEKVFLECVQDMDHENMFWYRQDPGLGLRLIYFSYDVKMKEKGDIPEGYSVSREKKERFSLILESASTNQTSMYLCASIYGTRGRPNYNEQFFGPGTRLTVL.

This clonotype was seen repeatedly, ten times or more. The J gene is TRBJ2-1, the V gene TRBV5-1, with unresolved D. V was pared by 0 bases and J by 0 bases, with 7 bases between. The CDR3 is 15 amino acids. Per germline, CDR1 SGHRS and CDR2 YFSETQ. The CDR3 nucleotides are TGCGCCAGCAGCTTGGTCGTAAGCTCCTACAATGAGCAGTTCTTC. This encodes CASSLVVSSYNEQFF.

This clonotype was seen at least ten times. The rearrangement joins TRBV5-1 to TRBJ2-1; perhaps TRBD2 as D (6 bases). V was cut by 1 base and J by 9 bases, with 8 bases left in between. Germline CDR1 SGHRS, CDR2 YFSETQ. The CDR3 length is 12 residues. The CDR3 DNA reads as TGCGCCAGCAGCTTGTTAGCGGTTGAGCAGTTCTTC. Its protein is CASSLLAVEQFF. Full variable domain (missing parts from reference TRBV5-1 and TRBJ2-1): KAGVTQTPRYLIKTRGQQVTLSCSPISGHRSVSWYQQTPGQGLQFLFEYFSETQRNKGNFPGRFSGRQFSNSRSEMNVSTLELGDSALYLCASSLLAVEQFFGPGTRLTVL.

This clonotype was counted many times. The J gene is TRBJ2-1, the V gene TRBV27; a weak D match, TRBD2 (7 bases). Trimming took 5 bases from V and 5 from J, leaving 16 bases between them. CDR1 is MNHEY and CDR2 is SMNVEV in the germline V gene (reference sequence). This CDR3 contains 15 residues. The CDR3 sequence: CASSARGGSDNEQFF. CDR3 sequence (DNA): TGTGCCAGCAGTGCCAGGGGCGGGAGTGACAATGAGCAGTTCTTC.

This clonotype was observed once. This rearrangement joins TRBV20-1 to TRBJ2-3, with 7 bases that match TRBD1. This CDR3 region has 15 residues. The junction had 11 bases not matched to a gene; V was cut back by 6 bases and J by 2 bases. Per germline, CDR1 DFQATT and CDR2 SNEGSKA (reference sequence). In nucleotides, the CDR3 is TGCAGTGCGCCTACAGGGGCGGACCCCACAGATACGCAGTATTTT. Protein sequence: CSAPTGADPTDTQYF.

The count of this clonotype is one. One end of the junction fails to match germline, which may point to a read error. This chain connects TRBV4-2 to TRBJ1-5; a possible D gene is TRBD1 (5 bases). The germline V gene has CDR1 LGHNA and CDR2 YNFKEQ. CDR3 size: 15 residues. In nucleotides, the CDR3 is TGTGTCAGCAGCCAAGACAGCCTTGTCAATCAGCCCCAGCATTTT. It codes for CVSSQDSLVNQPQHF.

This clonotype was seen a few times. V usage is TRBV6-1 and J usage is TRBJ2-1; the match to TRBD2 covers 10 bases. Losses at the gene ends were 4 bases for V and 4 bases for J; bases not matched to a gene: 7. The CDR3 runs 16 residues. The germline gives CDR1 MNHNS, CDR2 SASEGT. CDR3 coding DNA: TGTGCCAGCAGTGCACCTAGCGGGGGAAGATACAATGAGCAGTTCTTC. Residues: CASSAPSGGRYNEQFF.

A single count supports this clonotype. In DNA, the CDR3 is TGTGCCAGCAGTTACTGGCCGACCCCGTCCGACTACAATGAGCAGTTCTTC. It codes for CASSYWPTPSDYNEQFF. The chain carries TRBV6-5 and TRBJ2-1; D not resolved. Germline loops: CDR1 MNHEY, CDR2 SVGAGI. V was trimmed by 1 base and J by 3 bases, leaving 16 bases between them. The CDR3 covers 17 residues.

This clonotype was picked up a small number of times. This chain joins TRBV7-8 and TRBJ2-1; possibly TRBD1 for D (5 bases). Germline V gene lookup returns CDR1 SGHVS and CDR2 FQNEAQ. CDR3 length equals 16 residues. V lost 1 base, J lost 4 bases, and 14 bases lay in between. Here the CDR3 reads CASSLVSHTGYNEQFF. The CDR3 DNA sequence: TGTGCCAGCAGCTTAGTTTCCCACACAGGTTACAATGAGCAGTTCTTC.